The 8 T cell receptor beta chains below were found in one sample sequenced in a study of CD8 T cells in Susac syndrome. RNA totalling about 0.5 to 1 ug underwent reverse transcription with random hexamers. TCRdb called the immunoSEQ multiplex PCR reads again in MiXCR, with one record for every CDR3 protein. The repertoire holds 250,000 to 350,000 distinct CDR3 sequences, with roughly nine tenths as singletons. The sequencing sample was made of CD4+ T cells from PBMCs. The origin of the receptors is a human donor with multiple sclerosis.

This chain connects TRBV6-2 or TRBV6-3 to TRBJ1-1, with D perhaps TRBD1 (5 bases). Germline V CDR1 and CDR2: MNHEY, SVGEGT. V was trimmed by 2 bases and J by 6 bases, leaving 7 bases between them. The CDR3 sequence is 12 residues long. The CDR3 region is CASSYRGPEAFF. In nucleotides, the CDR3 is TGTGCCAGCAGTTACAGGGGACCTGAAGCTTTCTTT.

This chain connects TRBV4-2 to TRBJ2-5; TRBD2 matches at 7 bases. CDR3 length: 16 amino acids. The V and J ends lost 1 base and 4 bases, in that order; junction bases with no gene match: 9. The germline V gene has CDR1 LGHNA and CDR2 YNFKEQ. The CDR3 protein is CASSQAKAGILETQYF. Here the CDR3 DNA reads TGTGCCAGCAGCCAAGCCAAAGCGGGGATATTAGAGACCCAGTACTTC.

The J gene is TRBJ2-1, the V gene TRBV4-1, with 8 positions matching TRBD2. Per germline, CDR1 MGHRA and CDR2 YSYEKL. Unmatched junction bases numbered 8, after V lost 1 base and J lost 9 bases. The CDR3 has 15 residues. The chain's CDR3 is CASSQGSGGAGEQFF. CDR3 DNA: TGCGCCAGCAGCCAAGGGTCGGGAGGGGCGGGTGAGCAGTTCTTC.

This chain links TRBV20-1 with TRBJ2-4; D is ambiguous. Looked up from germline, CDR1 is DFQATT and CDR2 is SNEGSKA (reference sequence). The CDR3 contains 15 residues. V dropped 3 bases and J dropped 0 bases, with 12 bases sitting between them. This CDR3 reads CSASTAAIAKNIQYF. For the CDR3, the DNA is TGCAGTGCTAGCACGGCGGCAATAGCCAAAAACATTCAGTACTTC.

This chain connects TRBV27 to TRBJ2-1; TRBD1 matches 10 bases. With 6 bases clipped from V and 4 bases from J, the junction kept 24 bases outside the gene matches. This CDR3 spans 21 amino acids. CDR1 is MNHEY and CDR2 is SMNVEV in the germline V gene (reference sequence). The CDR3 DNA sequence: TGTGCCAGCAGCCTAAGGGGGGACAGGGGAATCAACCTTGCGACGTACAATGAGCAGTTCTTC. Translation: CASSLRGDRGINLATYNEQFF.

The chain employs TRBV20-1 and TRBJ2-7; 10 bases align to TRBD2. With V trimmed by 1 base and J by 2 bases, 2 bases remained unmatched. The germline V gene has CDR1 DFQATT and CDR2 SNEGSKA (reference sequence). This CDR3 region has 14 residues. The CDR3 is CSARVSGRPYEQYF. Written as DNA, the CDR3 is TGCAGTGCTAGAGTTAGCGGGAGGCCCTACGAGCAGTACTTC.

The V call is TRBV7-8, the J call TRBJ1-4; no definite D call. CDR3 length: 15 amino acids. Germline V gene lookup returns CDR1 SGHVS and CDR2 FQNEAQ. V was pared by 0 bases and J by 8 bases, with 13 bases between. CDR3 residues: CASSLAPFTKEKLFF. The CDR3 nucleotides read TGTGCCAGCAGCTTAGCCCCCTTCACCAAGGAAAAACTGTTTTTT.

The chain carries TRBV18 and TRBJ2-7, with TRBD2 identical over 8 bases. The CDR3 covers 15 residues. V trimming: 1 base; J trimming: 5 bases; junction bases outside the gene matches: 7. Germline values: CDR1 KGHSH, CDR2 LQKENI. The CDR3 region is CASSPRTSLFHEQYF. The CDR3 nucleotides are TGTGCCAGCTCACCACGGACTAGCCTTTTCCACGAGCAGTACTTC.